A selection of T cell receptor beta chains follows, all from one sample in a study of TIL therapy for anti-PD-1-resistant metastatic lung cancer. TCRdb's table, derived via immunoSEQ multiplex PCR, lists solely in-frame clones and lacks some. The sample holds more than 20,000 clones; 60% to 85% are singletons and the top ten take roughly 7.3%. This specimen consisted of blood, obtained at baseline. The receptors were gathered from a person aged 25 to 79 with non-small cell lung cancer. Each CDR3 is given with its conserved first and last residue. Each record gives: clone size, V gene, D gene, J gene, CDR3 DNA, CDR3 protein. D genes are given only for firm matches. Expanded clones are given a class, and other clones once, few, many or no size at all.

clone size: .; V gene: TRBV9; D gene: TRBD1; J gene: TRBJ2-1; CDR3 DNA: TGTGCCAGCAGCGTAGTAGGGACAGGAAATGAGCAGTTCTTC; CDR3 protein: CASSVVGTGNEQFF
clone size: .; V gene: TRBV7-8; D gene: TRBD1; J gene: TRBJ2-7; CDR3 DNA: TGTGCCAGCAGCCAGGGGGCCTACGAGCAGTACTTC; CDR3 protein: CASSQGAYEQYF
clone size: .; V gene: TRBV7-2; D gene: .; J gene: TRBJ1-1; CDR3 DNA: TGTGCCAGCATCCCCTGGGCGGGGCCGAGCACTGAAGCTTTCTTT; CDR3 protein: CASIPWAGPSTEAFF
clone size: .; V gene: TRBV2; D gene: .; J gene: TRBJ1-5; CDR3 DNA: TGTGCCAGCATGGAAGGGTCAAGGGGAAGCAATCAGCCCCAGCATTTT; CDR3 protein: CASMEGSRGSNQPQHF
clone size: .; V gene: TRBV5-1; D gene: .; J gene: TRBJ2-7; CDR3 DNA: TGCGCCAGCAGCCGGGGGCAATCGCGGGAGCGTCAGCAGTACTTC; CDR3 protein: CASSRGQSRERQQYF
clone size: .; V gene: TRBV18; D gene: .; J gene: TRBJ1-5; CDR3 DNA: TGTGCCAGCTCACCAAAGGCTGGGACGCAGCCCCAGCATTTT; CDR3 protein: CASSPKAGTQPQHF
clone size: .; V gene: TRBV9; D gene: .; J gene: TRBJ1-5; CDR3 DNA: TGTGCCAGCAGCACCCAGCCAGGTCAGCCCCAGCATTTT; CDR3 protein: CASSTQPGQPQHF
clone size: few; V gene: TRBV7-8; D gene: .; J gene: TRBJ1-3; CDR3 DNA: TGTGCCAGCAGCTTAGTTGGGACCGACCGAAACACCATATATTTT; CDR3 protein: CASSLVGTDRNTIYF
clone size: few; V gene: TRBV5-1; D gene: TRBD1; J gene: TRBJ1-5; CDR3 DNA: TGCGCCAGCAGCTTAGACAGGGACCATCAGCCCCAGCATTTT; CDR3 protein: CASSLDRDHQPQHF
clone size: .; V gene: TRBV5-6; D gene: .; J gene: TRBJ1-5; CDR3 DNA: TGTGCCAGCAGCTTGACCGGGAGAAGCAATCAGCCCCAGCATTTT; CDR3 protein: CASSLTGRSNQPQHF
clone size: .; V gene: TRBV30; D gene: TRBD1; J gene: TRBJ2-7; CDR3 DNA: TGTGCCTGGAGGCACAGGGGAACCACCTACGAGCAGTACTTC; CDR3 protein: CAWRHRGTTYEQYF
clone size: .; V gene: TRBV7-2; D gene: .; J gene: TRBJ2-3; CDR3 DNA: TGTGCCAGCAGCTTAGCGGGGCGCTCTTACACAGATACGCAGTATTTT; CDR3 protein: CASSLAGRSYTDTQYF
clone size: .; V gene: TRBV28; D gene: .; J gene: TRBJ2-7; CDR3 DNA: TGTGCCAGCAGTTCGGGGGCCCTCCTCTCCTACGAGCAGTACTTC; CDR3 protein: CASSSGALLSYEQYF
clone size: few; V gene: TRBV7-9; D gene: .; J gene: TRBJ1-1; CDR3 DNA: TGTGCCAGCAGCGCCGTCCCAGGGAGTTTTGGAGCTTTCTTT; CDR3 protein: CASSAVPGSFGAFF
clone size: .; V gene: TRBV5-6; D gene: TRBD1; J gene: TRBJ2-7; CDR3 DNA: TGTGCCAGCAATACAATCCCCGGGACAGGGAGTCCCTACGAGCAGTACTTC; CDR3 protein: CASNTIPGTGSPYEQYF
clone size: .; V gene: TRBV9; D gene: .; J gene: TRBJ2-2; CDR3 DNA: TGTGCCAGCAGCGTAGCATGGGATGGGTTGTTTTTT; CDR3 protein: CASSVAWDGLFF
clone size: .; V gene: TRBV29-1; D gene: .; J gene: TRBJ2-4; CDR3 DNA: TGCAGCGTTGAATTGGTGGTCAGCAATAGCATTCAGTACTTC; CDR3 protein: CSVELVVSNSIQYF
clone size: few; V gene: TRBV10-3; D gene: TRBD1; J gene: TRBJ2-5; CDR3 DNA: TGTGCCATAGGACAGGGACAAGAGACCCAGTACTTC; CDR3 protein: CAIGQGQETQYF
clone size: once; V gene: TRBV5-4; D gene: .; J gene: TRBJ1-6; CDR3 DNA: TGTGCCAGCAGCTTGGACCCTAATTCACCCCTCCACTTT; CDR3 protein: CASSLDPNSPLHF
clone size: .; V gene: TRBV7-6; D gene: TRBD2; J gene: TRBJ2-3; CDR3 DNA: TGTGCCAGCAGCCTTAGCGGGGGCTCTAGCACAGATACGCAGTATTTT; CDR3 protein: CASSLSGGSSTDTQYF
clone size: .; V gene: TRBV9; D gene: TRBD1; J gene: TRBJ2-3; CDR3 DNA: TGTGCCAGCAGCGTAGAAACAGGGGGCAGAGATACGCAGTATTTT; CDR3 protein: CASSVETGGRDTQYF
clone size: .; V gene: TRBV2; D gene: TRBD1; J gene: TRBJ2-5; CDR3 DNA: TGTGCCAGCAGGACGACAGGGCGGGAGACCCAGTACTTC; CDR3 protein: CASRTTGRETQYF
clone size: .; V gene: TRBV19; D gene: .; J gene: TRBJ1-1; CDR3 DNA: TGTGCCAGTAGTATACGGCCCATCTGGGGGCGAACTGAAGCTTTCTTT; CDR3 protein: CASSIRPIWGRTEAFF
clone size: .; V gene: TRBV7-8; D gene: .; J gene: TRBJ1-2; CDR3 DNA: TGTGCCAGCAGCTTATCCCGGGACACCCGCCTTGGGACCTATGGCTACACCTTC; CDR3 protein: CASSLSRDTRLGTYGYTF
clone size: .; V gene: TRBV6-6; D gene: TRBD1; J gene: TRBJ1-5; CDR3 DNA: TGTGCCAGCAGTTACTCGGGCAGGGGGGGCAATCAGCCCCAGCATTTT; CDR3 protein: CASSYSGRGGNQPQHF
clone size: .; V gene: TRBV5-1; D gene: TRBD1; J gene: TRBJ1-6; CDR3 DNA: TGCGCCAGCAGCCCCACAGGGGACGGGCCTAATTCACCCCTCCACTTT; CDR3 protein: CASSPTGDGPNSPLHF
clone size: .; V gene: TRBV19; D gene: .; J gene: TRBJ1-2; CDR3 DNA: TGTGCCAGTAGTATAGAGTATGGGTTCTACACCTTC; CDR3 protein: CASSIEYGFYTF
clone size: .; V gene: TRBV4-1; D gene: .; J gene: TRBJ2-1; CDR3 DNA: TGCGCCAGCAGCCAAGTGGATATCGTCTCCTACAATGAGCAGTTCTTC; CDR3 protein: CASSQVDIVSYNEQFF
clone size: .; V gene: TRBV5-8; D gene: .; J gene: TRBJ2-1; CDR3 DNA: TGTGCCAGCAGCCACAGCAGGACACACAACAATGAGCAGTTCTTC; CDR3 protein: CASSHSRTHNNEQFF
clone size: .; V gene: TRBV21-1; D gene: .; J gene: TRBJ1-5; CDR3 DNA: TGTGCCAGCAGCGTAGGCCATAGCAATCAGCCCCAGCATTTT; CDR3 protein: CASSVGHSNQPQHF
clone size: .; V gene: TRBV5-4; D gene: .; J gene: TRBJ2-5; CDR3 DNA: TGTGCCAGCAGCCTAATGGGGAGCCAAGAGACCCAGTACTTC; CDR3 protein: CASSLMGSQETQYF
clone size: .; V gene: TRBV6-4; D gene: .; J gene: TRBJ1-6; CDR3 DNA: TGTGCCAGCAGTGACTCTTCCCCCCACTTT; CDR3 protein: CASSDSSPHF
clone size: .; V gene: TRBV19; D gene: .; J gene: TRBJ1-4; CDR3 DNA: TGTGCCAGTAGTACGACAGGACTAAATGAAAAACTGTTTTTT; CDR3 protein: CASSTTGLNEKLFF
clone size: .; V gene: TRBV7-4; D gene: .; J gene: TRBJ2-5; CDR3 DNA: TGTGCCAGCAGCTTAGAGGGCGAAGAGACCCAGTACTTC; CDR3 protein: CASSLEGEETQYF
clone size: .; V gene: TRBV19; D gene: .; J gene: TRBJ1-3; CDR3 DNA: TGTGCCAGTAGTTACTCCGGAAACACCATATATTTT; CDR3 protein: CASSYSGNTIYF
clone size: .; V gene: TRBV9; D gene: TRBD1; J gene: TRBJ1-2; CDR3 DNA: TGTGCCAGCAGCATTCTGACAGGGTTGTATAAGGATGGCTACACCTTC; CDR3 protein: CASSILTGLYKDGYTF
clone size: .; V gene: TRBV7-8; D gene: .; J gene: TRBJ2-7; CDR3 DNA: TGTGCCAGCAGCTCTGGGACCCTTTTGAGGGACTACGAGCAGTACTTC; CDR3 protein: CASSSGTLLRDYEQYF
clone size: few; V gene: TRBV2; D gene: .; J gene: TRBJ1-1; CDR3 DNA: TGTGCCAGCAGCAAGGGGGGCTCAAACACTGAAGCTTTCTTT; CDR3 protein: CASSKGGSNTEAFF
clone size: few; V gene: TRBV9; D gene: .; J gene: TRBJ2-7; CDR3 DNA: TGTGCCAGCAGCGGATCCGGAAGGGGGTCTAACGAGCAGTACTTC; CDR3 protein: CASSGSGRGSNEQYF
clone size: .; V gene: TRBV10-3; D gene: TRBD1; J gene: TRBJ2-7; CDR3 DNA: TGTGCCATCAGTGAGGGGGACAGGGGGCGCCGGGAGCAGTACTTC; CDR3 protein: CAISEGDRGRREQYF
clone size: .; V gene: TRBV28; D gene: TRBD1; J gene: TRBJ2-2; CDR3 DNA: TGTGCCACCCTCAAGTCGGGACAGGGGGTTGCCGGGGAGCTGTTTTTT; CDR3 protein: CATLKSGQGVAGELFF
clone size: .; V gene: TRBV2; D gene: .; J gene: TRBJ2-7; CDR3 DNA: TGTGCCAGCACCGAGACAGCCTCCTACGAGCAGTACTTC; CDR3 protein: CASTETASYEQYF
clone size: .; V gene: TRBV27; D gene: .; J gene: TRBJ2-5; CDR3 DNA: TGTGCCAGCAGTTTGTGGGGGGGCCCAGAGACCCAGTACTTC; CDR3 protein: CASSLWGGPETQYF
clone size: .; V gene: TRBV12-5; D gene: .; J gene: TRBJ2-3; CDR3 DNA: TGTGCTAGTGGTTTGGTGGGGTCTGGGACATCTAGCACAGATACGCAGTATTTT; CDR3 protein: CASGLVGSGTSSTDTQYF
clone size: .; V gene: TRBV5-1; D gene: TRBD2; J gene: TRBJ2-1; CDR3 DNA: TGCGCCAGCAGCCCTGGAGGGCGGGAGCGGGACAATGAGCAGTTCTTC; CDR3 protein: CASSPGGRERDNEQFF
clone size: .; V gene: TRBV6-1; D gene: TRBD2; J gene: TRBJ2-7; CDR3 DNA: TGTGCCAGCAGTGGGAAAGCGGGGGGGAGTAGCGAGCAGTACTTC; CDR3 protein: CASSGKAGGSSEQYF